The rows below give T cell receptor beta chains drawn from one sample of a study of cytomegalovirus exposure and HLA in healthy donors. Assay: immunoSEQ multiplex PCR; the TCRdb copy retains only in-frame clones and omits some. The sample holds about 160,000 clones, approximately 78% seen once. The sequencing input was PBMCs. The origin of the receptors is a woman aged 40 to 50 in good health and CMV-seronegative. CDR3s include the opening cysteine and the closing phenylalanine or tryptophan. Fields, in order: CDR3 length, J gene, V gene, clone size, D gene, CDR3 protein, CDR3 DNA. A D gene is named only where the DNA matches it firmly. Size values are once, few and many counts, or a class for expanded clones, and some rows have none.

length: 16; J: TRBJ1-2; V: TRBV19; size: NA; D: TRBD1; CDR3: CASSQTARDSNYGYTF; DNA: TGTGCCAGTAGTCAAACCGCCAGGGACAGCAACTATGGCTACACCTTC
length: 15; J: TRBJ1-2; V: TRBV9; size: NA; D: TRBD1; CDR3: CASSVEPGQYYGYTF; DNA: TGTGCCAGCAGCGTAGAACCGGGACAGTACTATGGCTACACCTTC
length: 12; J: TRBJ1-2; V: TRBV5-6; size: NA; D: NA; CDR3: CASSLGLYGYTF; DNA: TGTGCCAGCAGCTTGGGACTCTATGGCTACACCTTC
length: 16; J: TRBJ2-3; V: TRBV19; size: few; D: TRBD2; CDR3: CASSARRGENTDTQYF; DNA: TGTGCCAGTAGTGCCCGACGGGGGGAGAACACAGATACGCAGTATTTT
length: 15; J: TRBJ1-6; V: TRBV10-3; size: NA; D: NA; CDR3: CAISELGGGGSPLHF; DNA: TGTGCCATCAGTGAGCTGGGGGGGGGCGGTTCACCCCTCCACTTT
length: 14; J: TRBJ1-1; V: TRBV6-5; size: NA; D: TRBD1; CDR3: CASSPVTGFTEAFF; DNA: TGTGCCAGCAGTCCCGTGACAGGGTTCACTGAAGCTTTCTTT
length: 15; J: TRBJ2-1; V: TRBV9; size: once; D: TRBD1; CDR3: CASSVRWTGTDEQFF; DNA: TGTGCCAGCAGCGTACGATGGACAGGGACAGATGAGCAGTTCTTC
length: 17; J: TRBJ2-2; V: TRBV27; size: once; D: TRBD1; CDR3: CASSLLPRDSNTGELFF; DNA: TGTGCCAGCAGTTTACTACCCCGGGACAGCAACACCGGGGAGCTGTTTTTT
length: 14; J: TRBJ2-5; V: TRBV7-2; size: NA; D: TRBD2; CDR3: CASSFGTKGKTQYF; DNA: TGTGCCAGCAGCTTCGGGACTAAGGGGAAGACCCAGTACTTC
length: 14; J: TRBJ2-7; V: TRBV7-9; size: NA; D: TRBD2; CDR3: CSSSNSGVPHEQYF; DNA: TGTTCCAGCAGCAATAGCGGGGTTCCTCACGAGCAGTACTTC
length: 15; J: TRBJ1-1; V: TRBV9; size: NA; D: TRBD1; CDR3: CASSVQPGTDTEAFF; DNA: TGTGCCAGCAGCGTACAACCCGGGACAGACACTGAAGCTTTCTTT
length: 14; J: TRBJ1-2; V: TRBV6-1; size: NA; D: TRBD1; CDR3: CASRLGQGRYGYTF; DNA: TGTGCCAGCAGACTCGGACAGGGACGATATGGCTACACCTTC
length: 14; J: TRBJ2-5; V: TRBV15; size: NA; D: NA; CDR3: CATSEQGGQETQYF; DNA: TGTGCCACCAGCGAGCAGGGTGGCCAAGAGACCCAGTACTTC